The present entry profiles one TCR beta chain with its context. Its antigen remains unidentified. This specimen belongs to a study of T cells in Graves' hyperthyroidism and ophthalmopathy. Patients were excluded for uncontrolled infection, other autoimmune disease, pregnancy or lactation. This CDR3 comprises 16 residues. The J segment lost 7 bases and the V segment lost 1 base, leaving 4 bases of the junction unmatched. Germline V gene lookup returns CDR1 MDHEN and CDR2 SYDVKM. There were TCR beta CDR3 regions amplified from RNA transcripts. The HTBI primer set served for first-round RT-PCR of the TCR CDR3. One entry per CDR3 protein results from TCRdb running MiXCR on the multiplex PCR reads. The sample carries some 620,000 distinct CDR3 sequences, 16% recorded once. Study-wide results and caveats: For ophthalmopathy, model prediction preceded onset by a median approximately 6 months. Most thyroid clonotypes expanded above 0.001 were also detected in blood.

The V gene is TRBV28, the J gene TRBJ2-1; 13 bases match TRBD2. Source material: blood. The sequence came from a woman aged 25 to 39 with Graves' hyperthyroidism. The chain's CDR3 is CASSLLTSGRRNEQFF. In DNA, the CDR3 is TGTGCCAGCAGTTTATTGACTAGCGGGAGGAGGAATGAGCAGTTCTTC. The full variable domain, its missing parts supplied by reference TRBV28 and TRBJ2-1, is DVKVTQSSRYLVKRTGEKVFLECVQDMDHENMFWYRQDPGLGLRLIYFSYDVKMKEKGDIPEGYSVSREKKERFSLILESASTNQTSMYLCASSLLTSGRRNEQFFGPGTRLTVL.